Following are 11 T cell receptor beta chains from one sample sequenced in a study of blood T cell repertoires in COVID-19. TCRdb keeps only in-frame clones here, not all; method: immunoSEQ multiplex PCR. This sample has roughly 200,000 clones, with 70% to 90% found just once. Sample: peripheral blood. Receptors were obtained from a woman aged 45-59 years with COVID-19, enrolled during active disease.

The chain joins TRBV2 to TRBJ2-7; 8 positions match TRBD1. The V segment lost 6 bases and the J segment 3 bases; nucleotides outside the gene matches: 1. The germline gives CDR1 SNHLY, CDR2 FYNNEI. CDR3 length: 12 residues. CDR3: CASRQGDYEQYF. DNA for the CDR3: TGTGCCAGCAGACAGGGGGACTACGAGCAGTACTTC.

The rearrangement uses TRBV5-4 and TRBJ1-2; 11 nucleotides line up with TRBD1. V lost 3 bases and J lost 4; bases outside the gene matches: 5. The CDR3 sequence is 15 residues long. Germline values: CDR1 SGHNT, CDR2 YYREEE (reference sequence). CDR3 in amino acids: CASSSRTGGGYGYTF. DNA for the CDR3: TGTGCCAGCAGCTCCAGGACAGGGGGCGGCTATGGCTACACCTTC.

The V and J genes are TRBV11-2 and TRBJ1-2; TRBD1 matches at 7 bases. There are 14 residues in the CDR3. Germline V gene data show CDR1 as SGHAT and CDR2 as FQNNGV. The ends lost 0 bases at V and 4 bases at J; junction bases unmatched: 2. CDR3 sequence reads: CASSLDQGGYGYTF. The CDR3 DNA follows: TGTGCCAGCAGCTTAGATCAGGGGGGCTATGGCTACACCTTC.

The rearrangement links TRBV2 to TRBJ2-6; 9 bases fit TRBD1. The germline gives CDR1 SNHLY, CDR2 FYNNEI. The J segment lost 0 bases and the V segment lost 4 bases, leaving 4 bases of the junction unmatched. CDR3 length equals 17 residues. CDR3 nucleotides: TGTGCCAGCAGTGGACAGGGGGTTAGCTCTGGGGCCAACGTCCTGACTTTC. Amino acids: CASSGQGVSSGANVLTF.

A remark on this clone: The sample has other DNA sequences that encode this CDR3 too. The rearrangement links TRBV27 to TRBJ2-7; 7 bases map to TRBD1. This CDR3 region has 13 residues. Germline CDR1 and CDR2: MNHEY and SMNVEV (reference sequence). J gave up 2 bases and V 3 bases, and 1 base lay outside the gene matches. The CDR3 DNA sequence: TGTGCCAGCAGTTTTGGGACAGCCTACGAGCAGTACTTC. The encoded protein is CASSFGTAYEQYF.

The V gene is TRBV12-5, the J gene TRBJ2-3; D is uncertain. The germline V gene has CDR1 LGHNT and CDR2 FRNRAP. Trimming pared 4 bases from V and 1 base from J, leaving 9 bases between. This CDR3 is built from 14 residues. The CDR3 DNA reads as TGTGCTAGTGGTTGGGCTGGTCGCACAGATACGCAGTATTTT. It yields the protein CASGWAGRTDTQYF.

This chain links TRBV7-6 with TRBJ2-1; 11 bases align to TRBD2. Germline trimming cut 1 base from V and 1 base from J; bases unmatched to any gene: 6. Germline CDR1 SGHVS, CDR2 FNYEAQ. The CDR3 is 18 amino acids. This chain's CDR3 is CASSLVATSGVSYNEQFF. The CDR3 DNA reads as TGTGCCAGCAGCTTAGTCGCGACTAGCGGGGTTTCCTACAATGAGCAGTTCTTC.

The chain links TRBV27 to TRBJ2-5, with 14 positions matching TRBD2. Germline V gene data show CDR1 as MNHEY and CDR2 as SMNVEV (reference sequence). CDR3 length: 18 amino acids. The V segment lost 6 bases and the J segment 1 base; nucleotides outside the gene matches: 10. In DNA form, the CDR3 reads TGTGCCAGCAGCGTTAGACTAGCGGGGGGGCCTCTCCAAGAGACCCAGTACTTC. Translation gives CASSVRLAGGPLQETQYF.

The chain is built from TRBV7-8 and TRBJ2-7, with 7 bases identical to TRBD2. The germline gives CDR1 SGHVS, CDR2 FQNEAQ. V was pared by 5 bases and J by 7 bases, with 8 bases of the junction left unmatched. CDR3 length equals 13 residues. CDR3 in amino acids: CASSLSGAGEQYF. The CDR3 DNA reads as TGTGCCAGCAGCCTAAGCGGGGCGGGGGAGCAGTACTTC.

The chain recombines TRBV5-6 with TRBJ2-3; TRBD2 matches 13 bases. CDR1 and CDR2 from the germline V gene are SGHDT and YYEEEE. This CDR3 has 16 residues. Trimming removed 5 bases from V and 5 bases from J; junction bases left unmatched: 8. CDR3 bases: TGTGCCAGCAGGTTCACACTAGCGGGGGGGCAAGATACGCAGTATTTT. Translating gives CASRFTLAGGQDTQYF. Together with reference TRBV5-6 and TRBJ2-3, the CDR3 gives the full variable domain: DAGVTQSPTHLIKTRGQQVTLRCSPKSGHDTVSWYQQALGQGPQFIFQYYEEEERQRGNFPDRFSGHQFPNYSSELNVNALLLGDSALYLCASRFTLAGGQDTQYFGPGTRLTVL.

The chain joins TRBV7-2 to TRBJ1-3; D call uncertain. This CDR3 has 14 residues. Trimming cost V 1 base and J 2 bases, with 6 bases left between them. Germline values: CDR1 SGHTA, CDR2 FQGNSA. The CDR3 here is CASSLVGPGNTIYF. The CDR3 nucleotides are TGTGCCAGCAGCTTAGTGGGCCCTGGAAACACCATATATTTT. The full variable domain, rest sourced from reference TRBV7-2 and TRBJ1-3, is GAGVSQSPSNKVTEKGKDVELRCDPISGHTALYWYRQSLGQGLEFLIYFQGNSAPDKSGLPSDRFSAERTGGSVSTLTIQRTQQEDSAVYLCASSLVGPGNTIYFGEGSWLTVV.